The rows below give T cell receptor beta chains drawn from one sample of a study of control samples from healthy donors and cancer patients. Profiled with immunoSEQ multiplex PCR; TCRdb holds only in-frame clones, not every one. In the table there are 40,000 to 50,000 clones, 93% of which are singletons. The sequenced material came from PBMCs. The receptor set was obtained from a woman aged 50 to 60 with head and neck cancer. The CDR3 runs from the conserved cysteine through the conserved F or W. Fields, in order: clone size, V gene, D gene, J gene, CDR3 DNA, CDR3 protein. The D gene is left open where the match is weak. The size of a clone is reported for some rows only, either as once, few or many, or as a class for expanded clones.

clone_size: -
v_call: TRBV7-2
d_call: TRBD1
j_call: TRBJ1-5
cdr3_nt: TGTGCCAGCAGCTTAGAGTCGGCAGGGGGCATGCCCCAGCATTTT
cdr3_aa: CASSLESAGGMPQHF

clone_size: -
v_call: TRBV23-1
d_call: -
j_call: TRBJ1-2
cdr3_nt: TGCGCCAGCTCCCCGCCGGAGGCGCCGAAGGGCTACACCTTC
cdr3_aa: CASSPPEAPKGYTF

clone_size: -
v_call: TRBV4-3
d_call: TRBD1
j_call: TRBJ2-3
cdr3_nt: TGCGCCAGCAGCCTCGGGACAGGGACAGATACGCAGTATTTT
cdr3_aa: CASSLGTGTDTQYF

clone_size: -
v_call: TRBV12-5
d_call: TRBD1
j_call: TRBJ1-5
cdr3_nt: TGTGCTAGTGGTCTAACAGGGGGTCAGCCCCAGCATTTT
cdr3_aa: CASGLTGGQPQHF

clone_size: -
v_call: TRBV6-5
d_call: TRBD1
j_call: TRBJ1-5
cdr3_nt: TGTGCCAGCAGGCAGACAGGGGTGAGGCAGCCCCAGCATTTT
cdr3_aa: CASRQTGVRQPQHF

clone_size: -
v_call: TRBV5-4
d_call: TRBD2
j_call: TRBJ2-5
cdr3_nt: TGTGCCAGCAGCTTGGGACTAGCCGAGACCCAGTACTTC
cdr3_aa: CASSLGLAETQYF

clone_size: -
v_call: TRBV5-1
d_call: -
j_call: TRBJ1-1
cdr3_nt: TGCGCCAGCAGTTTTGAGATAGGCACTGAAGCTTTCTTT
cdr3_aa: CASSFEIGTEAFF

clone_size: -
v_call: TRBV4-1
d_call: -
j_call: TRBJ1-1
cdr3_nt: TGCGCCAGCAGCCAATCCTCAGGGCACACTGAAGCTTTCTTT
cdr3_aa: CASSQSSGHTEAFF

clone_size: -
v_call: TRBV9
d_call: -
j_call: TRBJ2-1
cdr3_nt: TGTGCCAGCAGCGTAGAAGGGCTTCTCTCCTACAATGAGCAGTTCTTC
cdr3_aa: CASSVEGLLSYNEQFF

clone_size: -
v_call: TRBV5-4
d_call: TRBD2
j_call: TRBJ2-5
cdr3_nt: TGTGCCAGCAGCCGCGGGACTAGCGGTCCCGAGACCCAGTACTTC
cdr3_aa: CASSRGTSGPETQYF

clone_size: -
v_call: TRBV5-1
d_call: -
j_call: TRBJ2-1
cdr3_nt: TGCGCCAGCAGCTTGGGACACCCCAATGAGCAGTTCTTC
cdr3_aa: CASSLGHPNEQFF

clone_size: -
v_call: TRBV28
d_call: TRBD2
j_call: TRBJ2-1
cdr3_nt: TGTGCCAGCAGTCGACTAGCGGGGGGGGCGAATGAGCAGTTCTTC
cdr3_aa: CASSRLAGGANEQFF

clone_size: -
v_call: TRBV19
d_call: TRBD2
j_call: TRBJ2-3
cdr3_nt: TGTGCCAGTAGTAAGGGACTAGCGGGGGCTAGGGTGGATACGCAGTATTTT
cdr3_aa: CASSKGLAGARVDTQYF

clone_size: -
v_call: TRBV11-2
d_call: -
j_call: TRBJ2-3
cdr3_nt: TGTGCCAGCAGCTTATCCGGGGGGCTTAAGAGATCAACAGATACGCAGTATTTT
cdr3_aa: CASSLSGGLKRSTDTQYF

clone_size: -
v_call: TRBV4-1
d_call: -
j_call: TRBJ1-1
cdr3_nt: TGCGCCAGCAGCCAAGAATGGGACGACACTGAAGCTTTCTTT
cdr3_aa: CASSQEWDDTEAFF

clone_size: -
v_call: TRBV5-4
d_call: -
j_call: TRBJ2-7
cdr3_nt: TGTGCCAGCAGCTTGGGAACTCGTCGGGGTTGCGAGCAGTACTTC
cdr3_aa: CASSLGTRRGCEQYF

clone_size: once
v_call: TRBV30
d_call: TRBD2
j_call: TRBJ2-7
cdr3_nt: TGTGCTTCCGGACTAGCGGATTCCTACGAGCAGTACTTC
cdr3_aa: CASGLADSYEQYF

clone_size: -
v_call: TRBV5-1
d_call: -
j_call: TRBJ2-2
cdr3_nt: TGCGCCAGCAGCCCGGGGGCTCGGCAGGGAAGGACCGGGGAGCTGTTTTTT
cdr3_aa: CASSPGARQGRTGELFF

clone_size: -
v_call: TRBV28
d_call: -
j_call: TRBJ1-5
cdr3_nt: TGTGCCAGCAGCCCACCGGGGGCTAACTCTAAATTTAATCAGCCCCAGCATTTT
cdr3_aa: CASSPPGANSKFNQPQHF

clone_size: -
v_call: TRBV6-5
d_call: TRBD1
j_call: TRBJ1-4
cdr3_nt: TGTGCCAGCAGTTACAATCGTGACAGGGGGAGTGAAAAACTGTTTTTT
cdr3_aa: CASSYNRDRGSEKLFF

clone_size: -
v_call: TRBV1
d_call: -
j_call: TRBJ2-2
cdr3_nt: TGCACCAGCAGCCAAGAAGGCAACGGGGAGCTGTTTTTT
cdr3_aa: CTSSQEGNGELFF

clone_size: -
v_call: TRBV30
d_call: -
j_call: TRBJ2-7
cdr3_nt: TGTGCCTGGAGTGGCGGGGCCTACGAGCAGTACTTC
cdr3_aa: CAWSGGAYEQYF

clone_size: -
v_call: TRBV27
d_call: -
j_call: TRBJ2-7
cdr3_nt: TGTGCCAGCAGTTTGAGGCGGGGCCCCTACGAGCAGTACTTC
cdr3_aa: CASSLRRGPYEQYF

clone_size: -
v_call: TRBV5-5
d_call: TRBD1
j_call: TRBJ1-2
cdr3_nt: TGTGCCAGCAGCACGCAGACAGGGGTTTATGGCTACACCTTC
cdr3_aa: CASSTQTGVYGYTF

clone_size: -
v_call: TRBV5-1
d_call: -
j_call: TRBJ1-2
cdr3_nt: TGCGCCAGCAGCGTCTCCGGGACGACTAACTATGGCTACACCTTC
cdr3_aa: CASSVSGTTNYGYTF

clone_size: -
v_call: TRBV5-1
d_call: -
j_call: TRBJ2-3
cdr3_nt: TGCGCCACCTCAAGCGGAACAGCTAGCACAGATACGCAGTATTTT
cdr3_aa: CATSSGTASTDTQYF

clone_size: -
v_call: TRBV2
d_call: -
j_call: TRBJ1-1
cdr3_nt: TGTGCCAGCAGTGAAGCCACAGGGAGAGCTGAAGCTTTCTTT
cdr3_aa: CASSEATGRAEAFF

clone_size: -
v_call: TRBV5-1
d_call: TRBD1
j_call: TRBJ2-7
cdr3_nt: TGCGCCAGCAGCCGAGACAGGGTTGACTACGAGCAGTACTTC
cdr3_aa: CASSRDRVDYEQYF

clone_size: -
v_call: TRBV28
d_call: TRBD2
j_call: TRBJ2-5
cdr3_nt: TGTGCCAGCAGCTCTCCGACTAGCGCTGGAGAGACCCAGTACTTC
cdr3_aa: CASSSPTSAGETQYF

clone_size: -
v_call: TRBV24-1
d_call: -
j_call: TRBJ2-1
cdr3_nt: TGTGCCACCAGGGGACTGTCCAATGAGCAGTTCTTC
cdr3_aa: CATRGLSNEQFF

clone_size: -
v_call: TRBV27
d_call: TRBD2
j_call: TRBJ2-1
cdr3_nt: TGTGCCAGCAGTGCCAGCGGGGCCTTCAATGAGCAGTTCTTC
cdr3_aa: CASSASGAFNEQFF

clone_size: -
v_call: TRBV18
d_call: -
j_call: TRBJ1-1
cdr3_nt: TGTGCCAGCTCACCGCCTATGGGCACTGAAGCTTTCTTT
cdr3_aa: CASSPPMGTEAFF

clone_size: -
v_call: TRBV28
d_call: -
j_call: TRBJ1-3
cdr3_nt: TGTGCCAGCAGTCCTCCGCCCTCGGACTCTGGAAACACCATATATTTT
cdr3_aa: CASSPPPSDSGNTIYF

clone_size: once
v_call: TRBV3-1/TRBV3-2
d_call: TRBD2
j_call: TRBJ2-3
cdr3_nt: TGTGCCAGCAGCCATTCTTGGGGAGCGGGGGGCCCCACAGATACGCAGTATTTT
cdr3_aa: CASSHSWGAGGPTDTQYF

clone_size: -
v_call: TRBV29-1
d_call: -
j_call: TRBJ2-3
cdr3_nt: TGCAGCGTTGGTGTGGGTTTGAGAGATACGCAGTATTTT
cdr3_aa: CSVGVGLRDTQYF

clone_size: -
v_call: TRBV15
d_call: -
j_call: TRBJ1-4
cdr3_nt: TGTGCCACCAGCAGTCGCCTCGGGGGCCCTAATGAAAAACTGTTTTTT
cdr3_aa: CATSSRLGGPNEKLFF

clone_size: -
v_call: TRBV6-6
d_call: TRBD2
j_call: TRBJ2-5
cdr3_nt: TGTGCCAGCAGTCCGTTCTCGGGAGGAGGAGAGACCCAGTACTTC
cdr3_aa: CASSPFSGGGETQYF

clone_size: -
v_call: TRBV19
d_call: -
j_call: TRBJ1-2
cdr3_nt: TGTGCCAGTATAGGCAGACAGGATGATGGCTACACCTTC
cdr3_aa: CASIGRQDDGYTF

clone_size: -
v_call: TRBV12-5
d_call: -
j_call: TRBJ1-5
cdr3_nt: TGTGCTAGTGGTTTGAACCGGGTCGATCAGCCCCAGCATTTT
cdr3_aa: CASGLNRVDQPQHF

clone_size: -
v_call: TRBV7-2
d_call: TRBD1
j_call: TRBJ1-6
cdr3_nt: TGTGCCAGCAGACCTACAGGGGGGGATTCACCCCTCCACTTT
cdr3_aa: CASRPTGGDSPLHF

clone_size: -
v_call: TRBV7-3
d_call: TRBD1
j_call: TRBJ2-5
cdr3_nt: TGTGCCAGCAGCTTAAAAGGACAGGGGTACGAGACCCAGTACTTC
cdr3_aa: CASSLKGQGYETQYF

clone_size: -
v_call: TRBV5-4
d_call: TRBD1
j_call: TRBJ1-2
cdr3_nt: TGTGCCAGCAGCCCGGAGGGACAGGGGGTGATCTACACCTTC
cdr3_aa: CASSPEGQGVIYTF

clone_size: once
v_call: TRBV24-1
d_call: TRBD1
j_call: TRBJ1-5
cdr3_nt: TGTGCCACCGGACAGGGACGTCAGCCCCAGCATTTT
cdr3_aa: CATGQGRQPQHF

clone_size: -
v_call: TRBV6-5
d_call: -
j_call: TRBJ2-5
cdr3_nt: TGTGCCAGCAGTTACTCGGGGGGGGCAGAGACCCAGTACTTC
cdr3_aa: CASSYSGGAETQYF

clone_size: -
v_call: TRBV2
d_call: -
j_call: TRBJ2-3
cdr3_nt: TGTGCCAGCAGTCCTGGACCGGGCACAGATACGCAGTATTTT
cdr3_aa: CASSPGPGTDTQYF

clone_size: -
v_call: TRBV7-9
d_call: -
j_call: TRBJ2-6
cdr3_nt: TGTGCCAGCAGCTTAAGAGTTAGCTCTGGGGCCAACGTCCTGACTTTC
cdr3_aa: CASSLRVSSGANVLTF

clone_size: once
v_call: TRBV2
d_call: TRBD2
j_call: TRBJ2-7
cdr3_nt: TGTGCCAGCAGAGCCGGGACTAGATTTTTGTACGAGCAGTACTTC
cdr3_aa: CASRAGTRFLYEQYF

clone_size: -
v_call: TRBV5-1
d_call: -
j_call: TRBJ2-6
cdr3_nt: TGCGCCAGCAGCTTGGGGGGCGCTGGGGCCAACGTCCTGACTTTC
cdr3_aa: CASSLGGAGANVLTF

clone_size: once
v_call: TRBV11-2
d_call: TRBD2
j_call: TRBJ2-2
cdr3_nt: TGTGCCAGCAGCTTCGGTCTAGCGGGGGGCGACGGCACCGGGGAGCTGTTTTTT
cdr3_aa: CASSFGLAGGDGTGELFF

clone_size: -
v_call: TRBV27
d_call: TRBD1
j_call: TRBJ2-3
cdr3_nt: TGTGCCAGCAGTGGGACAGGAAGGAGCACAGATACGCAGTATTTT
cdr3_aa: CASSGTGRSTDTQYF

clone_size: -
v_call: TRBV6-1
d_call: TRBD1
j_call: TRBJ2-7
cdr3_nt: TGTGCCAGCAGTATGGGGAGGCAGGGGGCGGACGAGCAGTACTTC
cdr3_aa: CASSMGRQGADEQYF

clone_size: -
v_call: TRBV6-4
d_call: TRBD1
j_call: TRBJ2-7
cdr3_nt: TGTGCCAGCAGTGGCCCCCGACCCCCGGACAGGGGGCCTTACTACGAGCAGTACTTC
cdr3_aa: CASSGPRPPDRGPYYEQYF

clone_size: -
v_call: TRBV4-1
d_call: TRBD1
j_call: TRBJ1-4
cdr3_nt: TGCGCCAGCAGCCGGGGACAGCTAACTAATGAAAAACTGTTTTTT
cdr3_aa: CASSRGQLTNEKLFF

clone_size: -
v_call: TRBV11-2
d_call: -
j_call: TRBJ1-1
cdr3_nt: TGTGCCAGCAGCTTAGGAGGGGTGGACACTGAAGCTTTCTTT
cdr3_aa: CASSLGGVDTEAFF

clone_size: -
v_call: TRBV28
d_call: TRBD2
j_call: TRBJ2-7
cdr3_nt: TGTGCCAGCAGTTTAGGTGGGAGGGCTTACGAGCAGTACTTC
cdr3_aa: CASSLGGRAYEQYF